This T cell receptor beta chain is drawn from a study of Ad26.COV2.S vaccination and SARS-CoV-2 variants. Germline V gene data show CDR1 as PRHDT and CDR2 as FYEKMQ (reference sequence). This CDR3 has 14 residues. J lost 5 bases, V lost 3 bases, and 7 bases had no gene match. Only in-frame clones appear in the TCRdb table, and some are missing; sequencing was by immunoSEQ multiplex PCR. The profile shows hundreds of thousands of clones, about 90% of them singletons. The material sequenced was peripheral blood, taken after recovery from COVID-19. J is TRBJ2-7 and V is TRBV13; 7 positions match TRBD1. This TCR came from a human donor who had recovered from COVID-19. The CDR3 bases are TGTGCCAGCAGCTTTTCGACAGGGTACCACGAGCAGTACTTC. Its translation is CASSFSTGYHEQYF. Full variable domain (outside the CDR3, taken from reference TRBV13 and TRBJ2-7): AAGVIQSPRHLIKEKRETATLKCYPIPRHDTVYWYQQGPGQDPQFLISFYEKMQSDKGSIPDRFSAQQFSDYHSELNMSSLELGDSALYFCASSFSTGYHEQYFGPGTRLTVT.